These 21 T cell receptor beta chains originate from one sample sequenced in a study of blood T cell repertoires in COVID-19 (dated by TCRdb to the early 2020s). The library was built by means of the immunoSEQ multiplex PCR assay. Drawn from immuneACCESS, this table holds only the in-frame rearrangements with V and J called that TCRdb kept. Clones are partly lost; checked studies trace under half to an unresolved V gene and leave the rest unexplained. This sample is represented by approximately 220,000 clones; 83% of them were singletons. The ten largest clones represent about 4.8% of the sample. Sequencing was carried out using PBMCs or T cells enriched from blood (not recorded which). The origin of the receptors is a woman aged 45-65 years who had been exposed to COVID-19.

The chain is built from TRBV3-1 (or the pseudogene TRBV3-2) and TRBJ1-4, with TRBD1 as a possible D gene (6 bases). Germline-derived CDR1 and CDR2 are LGHDT and YNNKEL (reference sequence). The CDR3 is made up of 14 amino acids. Trimming stripped 0 bases from V and 13 bases from J, with 15 bases between. The CDR3 region has the DNA TGTGCCAGCAGCCAAGAAGGGAGGGGGGTAGGACTGTTTTTT. This sequence encodes CASSQEGRGVGLFF.

The chain recombines TRBV19 with TRBJ1-1; no clear D. Germline lookup yields CDR1 LNHDA and CDR2 SQIVND (reference sequence). V lost 1 base to trimming and J lost 7 bases, with 13 bases between them. The CDR3 sequence is 14 residues long. DNA for the CDR3: TGTGCCAGTAGTATAGGGAGAGGCGGACTTGAAGCTTTCTTT. This gives the protein CASSIGRGGLEAFF.

The chain has TRBV21-1 and TRBJ1-3. TRBV21-1 is deemed a pseudogene. This CDR3 has 16 amino acids. The chain's CDR3 is CASGEDRRLAGNTIYF. The CDR3 DNA reads as TGTGCCAGCGGGGAGGATAGGAGGCTGGCTGGAAACACCATATATTTT.

This clone appeared a single time. This chain links TRBV4-1 with TRBJ1-5; 9 nucleotides line up with TRBD1. Germline assignment: CDR1 MGHRA and CDR2 YSYEKL. Germline trimming cut 6 bases from V and 7 bases from J; bases unmatched to any gene: 13. The CDR3 spans 16 residues. Written as DNA, the CDR3 is TGCGCCAGCAGACCAGTATTACAGGGGGCAGGCCAGCCCCAGCATTTT. This encodes CASRPVLQGAGQPQHF.

J is TRBJ1-1 and V is TRBV10-3; 7 positions match TRBD1. This CDR3 is 17 amino acids long. Germline CDR1 and CDR2: ENHRY and SYGVKD. With 0 bases clipped from V and 0 bases from J, the junction kept 7 bases outside the gene matches. The CDR3: CAISESGQAIMNTEAFF. In DNA form, the CDR3 reads TGTGCCATCAGTGAGTCTGGACAGGCAATCATGAACACTGAAGCTTTCTTT.

This chain joins TRBV28 and TRBJ1-1; TRBD1 might be the D (6 bases). The V gene's germline CDR1 is MDHEN and CDR2 SYDVKM. The ends were cut back, 3 bases at V and 11 bases at J, with 19 bases in the middle. The CDR3 has 14 amino acids. The CDR3 spells CASSFIRGSREAFF. In DNA, the CDR3 is TGTGCCAGCAGTTTTATCAGGGGAAGTAGGGAGGCTTTCTTT.

The chain combines TRBV3-1 (or the pseudogene TRBV3-2) with TRBJ1-2, with TRBD1 identical over 7 bases. Germline CDR1 LGHDT, CDR2 YNNKEL (reference sequence). The V and J ends lost 1 base and 3 bases, in that order; junction bases with no gene match: 5. CDR3 length equals 15 residues. The chain's CDR3 is CASSQGQGVYYGYTF. CDR3 in DNA: TGTGCCAGCAGCCAAGGTCAGGGGGTCTACTATGGCTACACCTTC.

The chain combines TRBV2 with TRBJ1-5, with D unresolved. The CDR3 sequence is 15 residues long. The germline V gene has CDR1 SNHLY and CDR2 FYNNEI. Between the trimmed V and J ends, which lost 6 bases and 4 bases, there was a span of 16 bases. CDR3 residues: CASSPEAASNQPQHF. DNA for the CDR3: TGTGCCAGCAGCCCAGAGGCTGCTTCTAATCAGCCCCAGCATTTT.

The rearrangement joins TRBV4-3 to TRBJ2-7; TRBD1 matches 7 bases. Germline CDR1 LGHNA, CDR2 YSLEER. Trimming removed 3 bases from V and 3 bases from J; junction bases left unmatched: 11. This CDR3 is built from 16 residues. CDR3 nucleotides: TGCGCCAGCAGCCAGGGTTCGACAGGGAACGTCTACGAGCAGTACTTC. This encodes CASSQGSTGNVYEQYF.

A single count supports this clone. Within the sample, other DNA sequences also encode this same CDR3. V usage is TRBV12-3 or TRBV12-4 and J usage is TRBJ1-5; no clear D. V was pared by 2 bases and J by 7 bases, with 6 bases between. CDR3 length: 12 residues. DNA for the CDR3: TGTGCCAGCAGTTTACCGGGGCAGCCCCAGCATTTT. Protein sequence: CASSLPGQPQHF.

V gene TRBV7-5 combines with J gene TRBJ2-2; the listed D gene, TRBD2, was not tested against the DNA. TRBV7-5 is a pseudogene. CDR3 length equals 16 residues. The CDR3 reads CVRSLVRDLSTGELFF. The CDR3 coding sequence is TGTGTCAGAAGCTTAGTTCGGGACTTGTCCACCGGGGAGCTGTTTTTT.

This chain joins TRBV13 and TRBJ2-7, with 12 bases lining up with TRBD1. This CDR3 spans 17 amino acids. Germline-derived CDR1 and CDR2 are PRHDT and FYEKMQ (reference sequence). The junction had 9 bases not matched to a gene; V was cut back by 0 bases and J by 6 bases. This chain's CDR3 is CASSLGATGQGAREQYF. The CDR3 coding sequence is TGTGCCAGCAGCTTAGGTGCGACGGGACAGGGGGCGCGCGAGCAGTACTTC.

The chain employs TRBV12-5 and TRBJ2-3, with unresolved D. Per germline, CDR1 LGHNT and CDR2 FRNRAP. The CDR3 contains 14 residues. V was trimmed by 4 bases and J by 2 bases, leaving 10 bases between them. The CDR3 is CASGYDFPTDTQYF. DNA for the CDR3: TGTGCTAGTGGTTACGACTTTCCCACAGATACGCAGTATTTT.

The genes are TRBV18 and TRBJ2-3; a weak D match, TRBD1 (7 bases). The CDR3 is 16 residues long. Trimming cost V 5 bases and J 2 bases, with 17 bases left between them. Germline V gives CDR1 KGHSH, CDR2 LQKENI. The CDR3 is CASSNPAGQNTDTQYF. CDR3 DNA sequence: TGTGCCAGCTCAAACCCGGCGGGACAGAACACAGATACGCAGTATTTT.

This chain uses TRBV9 with TRBJ1-5; weak D call: TRBD1 (5 bases). The CDR3 extends over 13 amino acids. V was cut by 4 bases and J by 5 bases, with 10 bases left in between. CDR1 and CDR2 (germline): SGDLS, YYNGEE. CDR3: CASSTPQDQPQHF. As DNA, the CDR3 is TGTGCCAGCAGCACCCCACAGGATCAGCCCCAGCATTTT.

The CDR3 sequence is CASTPSGGAYTEAFF. In nucleotides, the CDR3 is TGTGCCAGCACCCCCTCCGGAGGGGCTTACACTGAAGCTTTCTTT. The chain joins TRBV7-2 to TRBJ1-1, with a weak D call TRBD1 (5 bases). The ends were cut back, 7 bases at V and 3 bases at J, with 18 bases in the middle. The CDR3 runs 15 residues. Germline V gene lookup returns CDR1 SGHTA and CDR2 FQGNSA.

This chain connects TRBV5-8 to TRBJ2-5; 12 bases map to TRBD2. Germline trimming cut 5 bases from V and 0 bases from J; bases unmatched to any gene: 2. The length of the CDR3 is 15 residues. Germline lookup yields CDR1 SGHTS and CDR2 YDEGEE. The CDR3 here is CASRGLAGYQETQYF. CDR3 coding DNA: TGTGCCAGCAGGGGACTAGCGGGCTACCAAGAGACCCAGTACTTC.

This chain uses TRBV6-1 with TRBJ1-4, with TRBD1 matching over 8 bases. V dropped 0 bases and J dropped 10; count of bases not matched to a gene: 7. CDR3 size: 15 residues. Germline CDR1 is MNHNS and CDR2 is SASEGT. The CDR3 is CASSEADRVQGKLFF. CDR3 nucleotides: TGTGCCAGCAGTGAAGCGGACAGGGTGCAAGGAAAACTGTTTTTT.

The V gene is TRBV6-2 or TRBV6-3, the J gene TRBJ2-3; 11 bases match TRBD1. Per germline, CDR1 MNHEY and CDR2 SVGEGT. The CDR3 extends over 14 amino acids. J gave up 7 bases and V 2 bases, and 2 bases lay outside the gene matches. The CDR3 DNA is TGTGCCAGCAGTTACGGACAGGGGGCGAATACGCAGTATTTT. It encodes CASSYGQGANTQYF.

The V gene is TRBV11-2, the J gene TRBJ1-3; 7 nucleotides line up with TRBD1. Germline loops: CDR1 SGHAT, CDR2 FQNNGV. V was clipped by 6 bases and J by 0 bases; unmatched bases: 5. The CDR3 extends over 15 amino acids. CDR3 region: CASRRQGNSGNTIYF. In nucleotides, the CDR3 is TGTGCCAGCAGGAGACAGGGTAACTCTGGAAACACCATATATTTT.

The chain joins TRBV6-5 to TRBJ2-3, with 9 bases lining up with TRBD2. The V segment lost 8 bases and the J segment 6 bases; nucleotides outside the gene matches: 9. In germline, CDR1 is MNHEY, CDR2 SVGAGI. The CDR3 has 14 residues. CDR3 coding DNA: TGTGCCAGCTTAGCGGGGGTTCGCCCGGATACGCAGTATTTT. Its protein is CASLAGVRPDTQYF.